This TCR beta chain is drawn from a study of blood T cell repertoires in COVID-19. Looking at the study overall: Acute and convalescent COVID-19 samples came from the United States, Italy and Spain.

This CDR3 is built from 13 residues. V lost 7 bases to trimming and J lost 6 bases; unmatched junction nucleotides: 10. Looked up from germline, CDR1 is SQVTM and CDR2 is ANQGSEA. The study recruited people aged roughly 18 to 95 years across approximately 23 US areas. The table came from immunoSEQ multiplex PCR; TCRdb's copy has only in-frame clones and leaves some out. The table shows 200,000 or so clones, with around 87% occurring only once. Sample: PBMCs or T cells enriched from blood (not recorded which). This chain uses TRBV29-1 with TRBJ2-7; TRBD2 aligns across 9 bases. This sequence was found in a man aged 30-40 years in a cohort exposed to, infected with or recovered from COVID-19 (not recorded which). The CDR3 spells CSARTGTSREQYF. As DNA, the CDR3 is TGCAGCGCCCGGACCGGGACTAGCCGCGAGCAGTACTTC.